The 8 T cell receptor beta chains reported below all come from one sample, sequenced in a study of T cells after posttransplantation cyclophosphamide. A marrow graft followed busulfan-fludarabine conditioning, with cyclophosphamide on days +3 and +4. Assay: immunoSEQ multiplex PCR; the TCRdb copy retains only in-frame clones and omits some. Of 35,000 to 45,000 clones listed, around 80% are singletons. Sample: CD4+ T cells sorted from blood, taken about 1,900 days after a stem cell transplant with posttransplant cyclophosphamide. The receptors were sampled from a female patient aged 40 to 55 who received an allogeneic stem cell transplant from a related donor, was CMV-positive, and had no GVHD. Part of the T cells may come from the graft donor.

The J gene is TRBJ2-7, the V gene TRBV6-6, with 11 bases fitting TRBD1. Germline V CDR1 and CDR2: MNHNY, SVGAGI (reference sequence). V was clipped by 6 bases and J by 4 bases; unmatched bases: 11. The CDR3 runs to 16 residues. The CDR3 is CASSTPGQGVRYEQYF. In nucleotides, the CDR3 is TGTGCCAGCAGCACCCCGGGACAGGGGGTCCGATACGAGCAGTACTTC.

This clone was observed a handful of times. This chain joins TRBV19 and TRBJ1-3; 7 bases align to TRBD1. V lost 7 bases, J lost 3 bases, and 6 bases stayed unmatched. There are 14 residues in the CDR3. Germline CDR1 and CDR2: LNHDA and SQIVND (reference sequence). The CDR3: CASTPDRDGNTIYF. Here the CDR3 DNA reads TGTGCCAGTACCCCAGACAGGGATGGAAACACCATATATTTT.

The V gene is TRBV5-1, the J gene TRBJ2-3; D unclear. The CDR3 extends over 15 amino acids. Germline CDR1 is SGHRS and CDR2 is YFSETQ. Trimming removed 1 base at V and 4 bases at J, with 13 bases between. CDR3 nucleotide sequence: TGCGCCAGCAGCTTGAGAAACTCGGCGGCAGATACGCAGTATTTT. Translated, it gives CASSLRNSAADTQYF.

The CDR3 spells CASSVAIRLRSGGGGEQFF. The CDR3 DNA reads TGTGCCAGCAGCGTAGCTATTAGGCTACGGTCAGGGGGCGGGGGTGAGCAGTTCTTC. V gene TRBV9 combines with J gene TRBJ2-1, with D possibly being TRBD1 (8 bases). Germline lookup yields CDR1 SGDLS and CDR2 YYNGEE. V was clipped by 0 bases and J by 9 bases, with 28 bases between them. The CDR3 length is 19 residues.

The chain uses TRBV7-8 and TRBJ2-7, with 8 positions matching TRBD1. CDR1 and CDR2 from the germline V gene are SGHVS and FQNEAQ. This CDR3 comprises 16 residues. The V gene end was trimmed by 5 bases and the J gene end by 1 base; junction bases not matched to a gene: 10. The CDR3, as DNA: TGTGCCAGCAGCCCACGTAGGGACAGGTCGTCCTACGAGCAGTACTTC. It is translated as CASSPRRDRSSYEQYF.

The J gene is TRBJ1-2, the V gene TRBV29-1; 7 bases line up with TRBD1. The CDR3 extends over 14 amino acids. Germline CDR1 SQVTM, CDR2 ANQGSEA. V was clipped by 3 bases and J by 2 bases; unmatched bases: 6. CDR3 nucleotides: TGCAGCGTTGACTCGATGACAGGGAACTATGGCTACACCTTC. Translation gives CSVDSMTGNYGYTF.

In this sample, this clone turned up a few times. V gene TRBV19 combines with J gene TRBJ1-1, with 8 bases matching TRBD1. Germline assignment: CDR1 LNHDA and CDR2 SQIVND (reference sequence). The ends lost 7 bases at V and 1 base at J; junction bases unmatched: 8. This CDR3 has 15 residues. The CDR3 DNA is TGTGCCAGTACCCAAAGACAGGGGAAGAACACTGAAGCTTTCTTT. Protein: CASTQRQGKNTEAFF.

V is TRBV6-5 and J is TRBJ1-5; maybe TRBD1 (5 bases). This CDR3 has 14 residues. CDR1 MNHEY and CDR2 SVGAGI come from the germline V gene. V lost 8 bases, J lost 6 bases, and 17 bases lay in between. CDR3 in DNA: TGTGCCAGCGGTTGGGGGGGGGTGGGTCAGCCCCAGCATTTT. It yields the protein CASGWGGVGQPQHF.